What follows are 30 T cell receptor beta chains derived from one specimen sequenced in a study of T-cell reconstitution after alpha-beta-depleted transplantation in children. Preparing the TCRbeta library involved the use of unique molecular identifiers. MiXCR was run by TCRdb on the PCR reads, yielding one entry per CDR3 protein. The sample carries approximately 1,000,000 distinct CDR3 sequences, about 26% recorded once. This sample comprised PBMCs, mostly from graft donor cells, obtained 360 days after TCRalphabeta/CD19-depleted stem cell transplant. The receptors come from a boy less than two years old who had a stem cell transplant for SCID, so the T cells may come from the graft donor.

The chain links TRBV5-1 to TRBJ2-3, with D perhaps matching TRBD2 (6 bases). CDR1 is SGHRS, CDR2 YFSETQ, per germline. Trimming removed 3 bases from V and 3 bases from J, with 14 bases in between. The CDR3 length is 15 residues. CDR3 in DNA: TGCGCCAGCAGCTATGGACGGGGGTTTACAGATACGCAGTATTTT. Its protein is CASSYGRGFTDTQYF.

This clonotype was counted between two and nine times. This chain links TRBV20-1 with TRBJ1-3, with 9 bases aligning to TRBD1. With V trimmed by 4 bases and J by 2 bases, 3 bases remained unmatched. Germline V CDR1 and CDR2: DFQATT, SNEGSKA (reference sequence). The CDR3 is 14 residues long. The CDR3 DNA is TGCAGTGCTACCCGGACAGGGGCTGGAAACACCATATATTTT. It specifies CSATRTGAGNTIYF.

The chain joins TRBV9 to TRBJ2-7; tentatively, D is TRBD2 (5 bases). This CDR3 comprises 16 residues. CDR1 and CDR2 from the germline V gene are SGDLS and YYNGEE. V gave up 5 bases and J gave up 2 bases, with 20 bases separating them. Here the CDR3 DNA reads TGTGCCAGCAGTGTACTAGAACGCTCAAGAACCTACGAGCAGTACTTC. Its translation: CASSVLERSRTYEQYF.

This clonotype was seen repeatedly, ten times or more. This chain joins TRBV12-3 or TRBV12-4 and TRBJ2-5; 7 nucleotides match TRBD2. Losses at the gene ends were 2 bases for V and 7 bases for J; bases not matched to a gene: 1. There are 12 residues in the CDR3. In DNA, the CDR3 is TGTGCCAGCAGTTTATGGGGGGGGACCCAGTACTTC. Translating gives CASSLWGGTQYF.

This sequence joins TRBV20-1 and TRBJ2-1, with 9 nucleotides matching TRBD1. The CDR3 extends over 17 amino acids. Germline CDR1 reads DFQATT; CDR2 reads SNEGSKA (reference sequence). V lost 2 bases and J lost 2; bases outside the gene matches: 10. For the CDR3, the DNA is TGCAGTGCTAGAAAGGGATGGGGGACAGGGACCTACAATGAGCAGTTCTTC. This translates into CSARKGWGTGTYNEQFF.

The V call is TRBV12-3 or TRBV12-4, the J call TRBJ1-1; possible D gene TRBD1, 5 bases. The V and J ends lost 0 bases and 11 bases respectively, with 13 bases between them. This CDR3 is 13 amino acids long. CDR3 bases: TGTGCCAGCAGTTTAGCGGCAGGGCTTTCCGCTTTCTTT. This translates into CASSLAAGLSAFF.

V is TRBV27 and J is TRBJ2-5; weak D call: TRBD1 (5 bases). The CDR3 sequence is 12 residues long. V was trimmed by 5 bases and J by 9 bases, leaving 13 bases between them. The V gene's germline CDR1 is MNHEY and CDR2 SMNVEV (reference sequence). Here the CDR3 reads CASSPPLGPQYF. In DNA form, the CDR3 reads TGTGCCAGCAGTCCACCGTTGGGGCCCCAGTACTTC.

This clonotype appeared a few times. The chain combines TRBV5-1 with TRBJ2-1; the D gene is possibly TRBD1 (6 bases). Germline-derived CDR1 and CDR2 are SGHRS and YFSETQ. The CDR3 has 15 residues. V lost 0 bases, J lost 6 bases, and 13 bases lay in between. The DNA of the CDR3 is TGCGCCAGCAGCTTGGTTACACTGACAGGCAATGAGCAGTTCTTC. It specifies CASSLVTLTGNEQFF.

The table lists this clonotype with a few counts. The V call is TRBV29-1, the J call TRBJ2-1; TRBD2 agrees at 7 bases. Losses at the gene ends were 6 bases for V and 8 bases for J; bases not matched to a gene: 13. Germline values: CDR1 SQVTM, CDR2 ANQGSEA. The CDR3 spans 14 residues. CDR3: CSVASWTSRDEQFF. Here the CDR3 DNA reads TGCAGCGTCGCGTCGTGGACTAGTAGGGATGAGCAGTTCTTC.

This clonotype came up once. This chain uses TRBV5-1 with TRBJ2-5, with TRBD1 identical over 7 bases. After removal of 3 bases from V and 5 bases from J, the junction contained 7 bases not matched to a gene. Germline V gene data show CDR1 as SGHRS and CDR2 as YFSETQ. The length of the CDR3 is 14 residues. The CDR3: CASSWDSQMETQYF. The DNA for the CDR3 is TGCGCCAGCAGCTGGGACAGTCAAATGGAGACCCAGTACTTC.

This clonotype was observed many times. CDR3 coding DNA: TGCGCCAGCAGGTCCTGGACTAGCGGATGGGACGGGGAGCTGTTTTTT. As protein: CASRSWTSGWDGELFF. This rearrangement joins TRBV10-2 to TRBJ2-2; 10 bases match TRBD2. The ends lost 6 bases at V and 7 bases at J; junction bases unmatched: 11. The germline V gene has CDR1 WSHSY and CDR2 SAAADI. CDR3 length: 16 residues.

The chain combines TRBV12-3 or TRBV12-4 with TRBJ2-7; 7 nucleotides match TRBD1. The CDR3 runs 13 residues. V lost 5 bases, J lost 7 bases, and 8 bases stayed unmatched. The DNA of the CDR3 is TGTGCCAGCAGTAGACAGGGATTCGGGGAGCAGTACTTC. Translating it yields CASSRQGFGEQYF.

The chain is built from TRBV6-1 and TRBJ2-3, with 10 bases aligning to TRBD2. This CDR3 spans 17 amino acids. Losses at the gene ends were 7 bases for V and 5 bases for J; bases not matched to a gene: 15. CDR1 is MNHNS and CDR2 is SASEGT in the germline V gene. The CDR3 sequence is CASTTSSSGGAGDTQYF. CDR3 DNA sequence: TGTGCCAGCACCACCAGCTCCAGCGGGGGGGCAGGAGATACGCAGTATTTT.

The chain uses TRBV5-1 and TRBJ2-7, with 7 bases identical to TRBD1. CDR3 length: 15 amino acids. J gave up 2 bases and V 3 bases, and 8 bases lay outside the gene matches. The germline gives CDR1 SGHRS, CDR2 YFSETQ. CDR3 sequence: CASSSSTGVAYEQYF. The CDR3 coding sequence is TGCGCCAGCAGCTCCTCAACAGGGGTGGCCTACGAGCAGTACTTC.

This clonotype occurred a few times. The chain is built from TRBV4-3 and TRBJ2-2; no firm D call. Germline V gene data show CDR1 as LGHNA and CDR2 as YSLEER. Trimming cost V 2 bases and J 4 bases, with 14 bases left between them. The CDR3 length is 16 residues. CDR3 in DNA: TGCGCCAGCAGCCAATGGAAGAAGGGTTCCACCGGGGAGCTGTTTTTT. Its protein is CASSQWKKGSTGELFF.

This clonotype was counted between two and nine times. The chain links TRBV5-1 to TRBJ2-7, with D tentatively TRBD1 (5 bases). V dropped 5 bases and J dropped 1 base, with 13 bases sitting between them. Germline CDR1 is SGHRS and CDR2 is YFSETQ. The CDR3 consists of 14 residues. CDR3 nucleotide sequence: TGCGCCAGCAGGGCAGGGATGACGTCCTACGAGCAGTACTTC. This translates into CASRAGMTSYEQYF.

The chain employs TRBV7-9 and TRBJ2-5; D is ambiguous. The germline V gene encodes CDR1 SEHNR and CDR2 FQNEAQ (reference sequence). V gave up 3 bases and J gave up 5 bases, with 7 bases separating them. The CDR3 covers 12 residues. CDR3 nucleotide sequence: TGTGCCAGCAGCTTCTATTTGGAGACCCAGTACTTC. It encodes CASSFYLETQYF.

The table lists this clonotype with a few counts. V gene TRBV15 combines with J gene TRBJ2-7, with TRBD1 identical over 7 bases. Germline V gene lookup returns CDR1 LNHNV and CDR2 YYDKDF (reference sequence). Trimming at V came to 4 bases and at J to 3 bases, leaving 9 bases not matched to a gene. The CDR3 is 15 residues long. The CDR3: CATSKSWTGYYEQYF. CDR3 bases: TGTGCCACCAGCAAAAGTTGGACAGGCTACTACGAGCAGTACTTC.

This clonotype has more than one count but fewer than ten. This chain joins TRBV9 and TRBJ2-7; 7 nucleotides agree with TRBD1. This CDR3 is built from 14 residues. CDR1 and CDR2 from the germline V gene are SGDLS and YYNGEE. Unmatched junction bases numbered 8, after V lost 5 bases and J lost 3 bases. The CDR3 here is CASSPPGQYYEQYF. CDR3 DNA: TGTGCCAGCAGTCCTCCGGGACAGTACTACGAGCAGTACTTC. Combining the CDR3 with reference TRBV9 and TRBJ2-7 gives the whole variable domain DSGVTQTPKHLITATGQRVTLRCSPRSGDLSVYWYQQSLDQGLQFLIQYYNGEERAKGNILERFSAQQFPDLHSELNLSSLELGDSALYFCASSPPGQYYEQYFGPGTRLTVT.

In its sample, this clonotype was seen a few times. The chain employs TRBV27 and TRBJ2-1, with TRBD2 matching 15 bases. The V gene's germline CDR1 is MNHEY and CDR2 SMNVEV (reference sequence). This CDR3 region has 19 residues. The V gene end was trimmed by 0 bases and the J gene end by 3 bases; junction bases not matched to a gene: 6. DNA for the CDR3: TGTGCCAGCAGTTTATCCGGACTAGCGGGGGGGCCGAGCTACAATGAGCAGTTCTTC. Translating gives CASSLSGLAGGPSYNEQFF.

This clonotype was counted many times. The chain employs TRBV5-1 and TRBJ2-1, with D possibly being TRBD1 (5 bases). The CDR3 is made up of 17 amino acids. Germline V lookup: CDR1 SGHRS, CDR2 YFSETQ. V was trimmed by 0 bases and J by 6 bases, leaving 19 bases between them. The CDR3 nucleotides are TGCGCCAGCAGCTTGGCTCTCTGGAAACAGGCAGGCAATGAGCAGTTCTTC. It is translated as CASSLALWKQAGNEQFF.

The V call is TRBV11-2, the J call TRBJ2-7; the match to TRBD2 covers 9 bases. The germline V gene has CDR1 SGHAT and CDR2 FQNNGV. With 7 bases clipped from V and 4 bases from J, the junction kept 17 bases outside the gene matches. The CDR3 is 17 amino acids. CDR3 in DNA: TGTGCCAGCAATCCCGGGACTAGCTCCTACCTTTCTTACGAGCAGTACTTC. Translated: CASNPGTSSYLSYEQYF.

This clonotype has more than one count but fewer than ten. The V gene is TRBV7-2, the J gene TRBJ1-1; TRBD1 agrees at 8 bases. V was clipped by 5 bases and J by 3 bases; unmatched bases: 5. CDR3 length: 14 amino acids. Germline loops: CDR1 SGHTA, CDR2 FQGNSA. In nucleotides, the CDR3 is TGTGCCAGCAGCATCCAGGGGGCGGACACTGAAGCTTTCTTT. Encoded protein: CASSIQGADTEAFF.

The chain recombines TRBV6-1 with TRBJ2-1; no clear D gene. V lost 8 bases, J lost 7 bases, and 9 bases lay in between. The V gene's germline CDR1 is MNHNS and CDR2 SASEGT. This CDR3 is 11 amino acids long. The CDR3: CASQVSNEQFF. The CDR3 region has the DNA TGTGCCAGCCAAGTCTCTAATGAGCAGTTCTTC.

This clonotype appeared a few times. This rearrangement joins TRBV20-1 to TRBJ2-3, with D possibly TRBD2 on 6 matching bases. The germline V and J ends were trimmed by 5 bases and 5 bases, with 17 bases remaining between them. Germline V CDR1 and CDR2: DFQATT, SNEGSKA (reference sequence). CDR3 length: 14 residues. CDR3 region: CSAGTGWAGDTQYF. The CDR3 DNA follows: TGCAGTGCTGGGACTGGCTGGGCGGGAGATACGCAGTATTTT.

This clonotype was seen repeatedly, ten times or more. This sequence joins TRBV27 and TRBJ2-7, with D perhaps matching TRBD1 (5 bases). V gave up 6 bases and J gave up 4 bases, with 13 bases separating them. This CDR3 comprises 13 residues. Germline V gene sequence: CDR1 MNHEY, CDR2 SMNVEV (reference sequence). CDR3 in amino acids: CASSRDSPYEQYF. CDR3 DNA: TGTGCCAGCAGCCGAGACAGTCCGTACGAGCAGTACTTC.

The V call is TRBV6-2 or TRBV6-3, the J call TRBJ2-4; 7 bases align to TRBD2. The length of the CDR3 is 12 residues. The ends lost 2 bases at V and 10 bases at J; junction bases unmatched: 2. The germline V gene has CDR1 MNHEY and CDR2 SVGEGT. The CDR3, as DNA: TGTGCCAGCAGTTACGTGGGAGGGATTCAGTACTTC. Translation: CASSYVGGIQYF.

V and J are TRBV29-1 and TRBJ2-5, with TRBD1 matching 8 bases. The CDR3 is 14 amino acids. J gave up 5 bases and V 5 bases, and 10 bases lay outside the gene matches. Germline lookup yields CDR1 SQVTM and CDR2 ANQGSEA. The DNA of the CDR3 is TGCAGCGTTCTCTCCAGGGGGCGCGGGGAGACCCAGTACTTC. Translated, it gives CSVLSRGRGETQYF.

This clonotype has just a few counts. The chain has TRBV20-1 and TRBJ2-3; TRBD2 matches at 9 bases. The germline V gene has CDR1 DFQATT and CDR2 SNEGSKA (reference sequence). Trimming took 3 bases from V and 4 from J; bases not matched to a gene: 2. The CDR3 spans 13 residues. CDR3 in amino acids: CSARRGGADTQYF. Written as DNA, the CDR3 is TGCAGTGCTAGGCGGGGGGGCGCAGATACGCAGTATTTT.

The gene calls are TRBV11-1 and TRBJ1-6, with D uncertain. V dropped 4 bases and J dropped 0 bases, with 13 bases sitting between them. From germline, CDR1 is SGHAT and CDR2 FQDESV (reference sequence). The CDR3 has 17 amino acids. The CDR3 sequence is CASSSDGGSSYNSPLHF. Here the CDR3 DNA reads TGTGCCAGCAGCTCGGACGGAGGGAGCTCCTATAATTCACCCCTCCACTTT.